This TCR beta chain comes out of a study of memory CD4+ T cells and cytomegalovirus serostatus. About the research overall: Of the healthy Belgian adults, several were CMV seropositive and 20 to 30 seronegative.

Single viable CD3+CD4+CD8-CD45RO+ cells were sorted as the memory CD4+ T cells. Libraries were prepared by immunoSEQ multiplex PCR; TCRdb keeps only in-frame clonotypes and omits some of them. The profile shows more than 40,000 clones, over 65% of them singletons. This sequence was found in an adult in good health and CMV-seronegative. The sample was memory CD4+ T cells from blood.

The CDR3 DNA reads TGTGCCAGCAGCTTGATGGCGGGCATAGATACGCAGTATTTT. Its translation is CASSLMAGIDTQYF. The gene calls are TRBV11-3 and TRBJ2-3, with D maybe TRBD2 (5 bases). The CDR3 is made up of 14 amino acids. The V end lost 3 bases, the J end lost 5 bases, and 12 bases lay between the germline ends. The germline CDR1 and CDR2 sequences are SGHNT and YENEEA.